Listed below are T cell receptor beta chains from one sample, sequenced in a study of shared clonotypes between healthy human individuals. TCRdb's copy holds only in-frame clones and misses some; the assay was immunoSEQ multiplex PCR. The sample has roughly 2.4 million clones, around 95% seen once. The sequenced sample was naive CD4+ T cells sorted from blood. These receptor sequences come from a man between 18 and 35 years old in good health. Each CDR3 is given with its conserved first and last residue. D genes are given only for firm matches. Expanded clones are given a class, and other clones once, few, many or no size at all.

V: TRBV11-2; J: TRBJ1-6; D: .; size: .; CDR3: CASSLSLYNSPLHF; DNA: TGTGCCAGCAGCTTATCTCTCTATAATTCACCCCTCCACTTT
V: TRBV30; J: TRBJ2-1; D: .; size: few; CDR3: CACGLQFF; DNA: TGTGCCTGCGGCCTCCAGTTCTTC
V: TRBV6-5; J: TRBJ1-5; D: .; size: .; CDR3: CASKADLSNQPQHF; DNA: TGTGCCAGCAAGGCTGATCTTAGCAATCAGCCCCAGCATTTT
V: TRBV2; J: TRBJ2-5; D: .; size: once; CDR3: CASSEVLAGIGETQYF; DNA: TGTGCCAGCAGTGAAGTCTTGGCGGGGATTGGAGAGACCCAGTACTTC
V: TRBV5-4; J: TRBJ1-5; D: .; size: .; CDR3: CASSLGGQTNQPQHF; DNA: TGTGCCAGCAGCTTGGGCGGGCAGACTAATCAGCCCCAGCATTTT
V: TRBV6-1; J: TRBJ2-1; D: .; size: .; CDR3: CASSDSRGEFF; DNA: TGTGCCAGCAGTGATAGTAGAGGCGAGTTCTTC
V: TRBV7-3; J: TRBJ2-1; D: .; size: .; CDR3: CASSFGGGSYNEQFF; DNA: TGTGCCAGCAGCTTTGGCGGCGGCTCCTACAATGAGCAGTTCTTC
V: TRBV7-9; J: TRBJ1-1; D: .; size: .; CDR3: CASSFPGVVTEAFF; DNA: TGTGCCAGCAGCTTCCCCGGAGTGGTGACTGAAGCTTTCTTT
V: TRBV18; J: TRBJ2-2; D: .; size: .; CDR3: CASSPRLVQSNTGELFF; DNA: TGTGCCAGCTCACCACGTTTGGTACAGTCCAACACCGGGGAGCTGTTTTTT
V: TRBV30; J: TRBJ1-5; D: .; size: .; CDR3: CAWSLETGYQPQHF; DNA: TGTGCCTGGAGTTTAGAAACGGGGTATCAGCCCCAGCATTTT
V: TRBV29-1; J: TRBJ2-1; D: TRBD2; size: .; CDR3: CSGQRESYNEQFF; DNA: TGCAGCGGGCAGCGGGAGAGTTACAATGAGCAGTTCTTC
V: TRBV7-9; J: TRBJ2-2; D: .; size: .; CDR3: CASSPTGSIGTGELFF; DNA: TGTGCCAGCAGCCCGACCGGGAGTATCGGCACCGGGGAGCTGTTTTTT
V: TRBV28; J: TRBJ2-7; D: .; size: .; CDR3: CASGWGAQYF; DNA: TGTGCCAGCGGATGGGGGGCCCAGTACTTC
V: TRBV4-3; J: TRBJ1-1; D: .; size: .; CDR3: CASSQERNTEAFF; DNA: TGCGCCAGCAGCCAAGAACGGAACACTGAAGCTTTCTTT